The TCR beta chain under discussion was sequenced for a study of identical twins. Findings and limits, study-wide: Low generation-probability sequences were in excess among twin-shared out-of-frame alpha sequences. Without tracking the same donors, conclusions rested on cross-sectional statistical analysis. Carriage of fewer insertions was seen in abundant cord blood beta clonotypes, whereas memory repertoires showed none.

V lost 3 bases to trimming and J lost 2 bases, with 8 bases between them. The CDR3 consists of 13 residues. The germline CDR1 and CDR2 sequences are SGDLS and YYNGEE. Of note for this clonotype: Antigen: not known.

Unique molecular identifiers were present on cDNA, and template switching added a universal primer site. In TCRdb, the 5' RACE reads were re-called with MiXCR into one record per CDR3 protein. The sample shows approximately 690,000 distinct CDR3 sequences, less than 7% of them seen only once. The specimen sequenced was naive T cells sorted from blood. The rearrangement links TRBV9 to TRBJ2-5; D is perhaps TRBD1 (5 bases). This TCR derives from a young man in good health. In DNA form, the CDR3 reads TGTGCCAGCAGCGCCGACAGTCAAGAGACCCAGTACTTC. The encoded protein is CASSADSQETQYF.